These 10 T cell receptor beta chains were all obtained from the same sample, sequenced in a study of blood T cells in healthy people across ages. A second about 7 to 12 cycle PCR used barcoded and J-beta primers. MiXCR, applied by TCRdb to the 5' RACE reads, yields one record per CDR3 protein. The sample includes some 1 million distinct CDR3 sequences, 35% to 55% of them seen just once. Sequenced sample: blood. These receptors all stem from a woman aged 55-69 years in good health.

This clonotype was observed a few times. V and J are TRBV20-1 and TRBJ2-5, with D unclear. The CDR3 consists of 12 residues. The ends were cut back, 3 bases at V and 0 bases at J, with 5 bases in the middle. Germline lookup yields CDR1 DFQATT and CDR2 SNEGSKA (reference sequence). The CDR3 sequence is CSASSYQETQYF. CDR3 nucleotide sequence: TGCAGTGCTAGTTCCTACCAAGAGACCCAGTACTTC.

The chain combines TRBV6-5 with TRBJ2-7, with TRBD1 matching 9 bases. CDR1 and CDR2 from the germline V gene are MNHEY and SVGAGI. V shed 6 bases, J shed 0 bases, and the junction held 6 bases outside the gene matches. The CDR3 is 15 amino acids. The DNA for the CDR3 is TGTGCCAGCAGGTCGACAGGGGGGGTCTCCTACGAGCAGTACTTC. Protein product: CASRSTGGVSYEQYF.

The chain links TRBV28 to TRBJ2-4; D gene ambiguous. Trimming took 5 bases from V and 3 from J, leaving 23 bases between them. CDR1 MDHEN and CDR2 SYDVKM come from the germline V gene. The CDR3 spans 18 residues. For the CDR3, the DNA is TGTGCCAGCAGTCCACTCAGTGGCGAGTTGTCTGGCAAAAACATTCAGTACTTC. Translating gives CASSPLSGELSGKNIQYF.

This clonotype occurred a few times. The V call is TRBV7-9, the J call TRBJ1-2; 9 nucleotides match TRBD1. CDR3 length: 15 amino acids. V trimming: 5 bases; J trimming: 3 bases; junction bases outside the gene matches: 7. Germline V lookup: CDR1 SEHNR, CDR2 FQNEAQ (reference sequence). CDR3 amino acids: CASSLRDRVHYGYTF. The CDR3 DNA is TGTGCCAGCAGCCTACGGGACAGGGTGCACTATGGCTACACCTTC.

Only a few counts were recorded for this clonotype. The rearrangement joins TRBV5-4 to TRBJ2-3; D remains ambiguous. Between the trimmed V and J ends, which lost 3 bases and 4 bases, there was a span of 9 bases. This CDR3 has 13 residues. Germline values: CDR1 SGHNT, CDR2 YYREEE (reference sequence). This CDR3 is CASSSPQADTQYF. The DNA for the CDR3 is TGTGCCAGCAGCTCCCCCCAGGCAGATACGCAGTATTTT. Together with reference TRBV5-4 and TRBJ2-3, the CDR3 gives the full variable domain: ETGVTQSPTHLIKTRGQQVTLRCSSQSGHNTVSWYQQALGQGPQFIFQYYREEENGRGNFPPRFSGLQFPNYSSELNVNALELDDSALYLCASSSPQADTQYFGPGTRLTVL.

V gene TRBV28 combines with J gene TRBJ1-2; D is perhaps TRBD1 (5 bases). Germline loops: CDR1 MDHEN, CDR2 SYDVKM. Trimming took 7 bases from V and 4 from J, leaving 10 bases between them. This CDR3 has 12 amino acids. CDR3 nucleotides: TGTGCCAGCAATCAGGGTACCTATGGCTACACCTTC. Its protein product is CASNQGTYGYTF.

In DNA form, the CDR3 reads TGTGCCAGTAGTACAGTAGCGGAAGAGACCCAGTACTTC. Amino acid sequence: CASSTVAEETQYF. The chain recombines TRBV19 with TRBJ2-5; maybe TRBD2 (6 bases). The V gene's germline CDR1 is LNHDA and CDR2 SQIVND (reference sequence). This CDR3 is 13 amino acids long. The germline V and J ends were trimmed by 4 bases and 3 bases, with 9 bases remaining between them.

The V gene is TRBV20-1, the J gene TRBJ1-1; D remains unclear. Germline V CDR1 and CDR2: DFQATT, SNEGSKA (reference sequence). This CDR3 has 12 amino acids. Trimming shortened V by 6 bases and J by 1 base, and 9 bases separated the two germline ends. The CDR3, as DNA: TGCAGTGCCCAACGAGGGAACACTGAAGCTTTCTTT. Amino acids: CSAQRGNTEAFF.

This clonotype was recorded a few times. V is TRBV10-2 and J is TRBJ2-3, with D perhaps matching TRBD2 (6 bases). The CDR3 extends over 11 amino acids. Trimming removed 8 bases at V and 5 bases at J, with 8 bases between. CDR1 is WSHSY, CDR2 SAAADI, per germline. The CDR3 DNA reads TGCGCCAGCCTTAGCGGAGATACGCAGTATTTT. Its protein is CASLSGDTQYF.

The chain carries TRBV18 and TRBJ2-1, with TRBD2 matching over 9 bases. The germline V gene encodes CDR1 KGHSH and CDR2 LQKENI. CDR3 length: 17 amino acids. Losses at the gene ends were 3 bases for V and 2 bases for J; bases not matched to a gene: 8. The CDR3 sequence: CASSPERGLAPYNEQFF. The CDR3 region has the DNA TGTGCCAGCTCACCCGAACGGGGACTAGCCCCCTACAATGAGCAGTTCTTC.